The TCR beta chain under discussion was sequenced for a study of shared clonotypes between healthy human individuals. This table comes from immunoSEQ multiplex PCR, and its TCRdb copy is limited to in-frame clones, with some not included. The sample carries over a million clones, roughly 74% recorded once. Germline assignment: CDR1 MDHEN and CDR2 SYDVKM. The CDR3 is 14 amino acids. Trimming removed 6 bases at V and 6 bases at J, with 14 bases between. The TCR originated in a man aged 18 to 30 in good health. Some clones in this sample may be carry-over from other donors' samples. Sequenced sample: memory CD4+ T cells from PBMCs. Subset indicated: CD45RA-negative fraction. V gene TRBV28 combines with J gene TRBJ1-4; D is unresolved. CDR3 sequence reads: CASSPSGSDEKLFF. The CDR3 bases are TGTGCCAGCAGCCCCTCGGGATCCGATGAAAAACTGTTTTTT.